What follows is one T cell receptor (beta chain) and its context. The same CDR3 arises from other DNA sequences in this sample as well. This sample was taken from a study of blood T cell repertoires in COVID-19. Study information: The origin of the acute and convalescent COVID-19 samples was the United States, Italy and Spain. Sources were T cells, B-cell-depleted T cells, or PBMCs; the material itself was cDNA or gDNA.

In the source study's methods: Amplifying reference gene primers gave estimates of nucleated cell counts. Assay: immunoSEQ multiplex PCR; the TCRdb copy retains only in-frame clones and omits some. V and J calls and clone size are as listed in that table; D and trimming were resolved from the DNA. The table lists 300,000 to 350,000 clones, roughly 89% of them singletons, with approximately 4.1% in the top ten. Seattle's enrolled individuals joined amid active infection and were then monitored longitudinally. Sequencing input: peripheral blood. The TCR sequence derives from a woman between 55 and 75 years old with COVID-19, enrolled during active disease.

CDR3 DNA: TGTGCCAGCAGCCGCGGTGACACTGAAGCTTTCTTT. This codes for CASSRGDTEAFF. The chain joins TRBV4-2 to TRBJ1-1; D unresolved. Trimming left V 4 bases short and J 3 bases short, with 6 bases between. This CDR3 has 12 residues. The V gene's germline CDR1 is LGHNA and CDR2 YNFKEQ.